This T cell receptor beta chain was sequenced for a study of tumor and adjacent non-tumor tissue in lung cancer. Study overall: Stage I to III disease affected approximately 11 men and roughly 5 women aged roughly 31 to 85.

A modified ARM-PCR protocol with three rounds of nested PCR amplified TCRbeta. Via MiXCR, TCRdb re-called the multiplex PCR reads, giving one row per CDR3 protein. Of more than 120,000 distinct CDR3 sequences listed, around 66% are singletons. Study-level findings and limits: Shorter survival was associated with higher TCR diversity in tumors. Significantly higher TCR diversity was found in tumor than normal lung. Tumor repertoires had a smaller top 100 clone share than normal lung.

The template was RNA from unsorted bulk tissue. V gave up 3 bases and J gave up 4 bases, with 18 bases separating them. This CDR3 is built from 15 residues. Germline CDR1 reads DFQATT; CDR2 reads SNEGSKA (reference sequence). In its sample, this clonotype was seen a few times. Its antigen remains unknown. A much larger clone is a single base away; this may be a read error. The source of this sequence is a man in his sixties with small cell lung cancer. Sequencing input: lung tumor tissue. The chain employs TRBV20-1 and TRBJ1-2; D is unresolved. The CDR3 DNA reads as TGCAGTGCTAGCCCCCTCCGACGGGGTGGCTATGGCTACACCTTC. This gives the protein CSASPLRRGGYGYTF.